This TCR beta chain was retrieved from a study of OX40 agonist ivuxolimab in advanced cancers. On the study more broadly: Ivuxolimab, an agonistic anti-OX40 (CD134) antibody, was given to patients. Patients were around 83% male with ages roughly 20 to 80, mean about 60.

With autoimmune disease history or systemic immunosuppression, patients were excluded. Sequenced by immunoSEQ multiplex PCR; TCRdb stores in-frame clones only, minus some. The table lists around 72,000 clones, approximately 80% of them singletons. This CDR3 region has 13 residues. Germline trimming cut 6 bases from V and 6 bases from J; bases unmatched to any gene: 6. Germline V gene data show CDR1 as SGHNT and CDR2 as YYREEE (reference sequence). The TCR originated in an adult with an advanced solid tumor such as melanoma, head and neck, liver or kidney cancer. V is TRBV5-4 and J is TRBJ2-3; the match to TRBD1 covers 8 bases. Sample: CD4+ or CD8+ T cells sorted from blood, taken in a trial of the OX40 agonist ivuxolimab. The DNA for the CDR3 is TGTGCCAGCATTCGGTCAGGGGGCGATACGCAGTATTTT. Translated: CASIRSGGDTQYF.